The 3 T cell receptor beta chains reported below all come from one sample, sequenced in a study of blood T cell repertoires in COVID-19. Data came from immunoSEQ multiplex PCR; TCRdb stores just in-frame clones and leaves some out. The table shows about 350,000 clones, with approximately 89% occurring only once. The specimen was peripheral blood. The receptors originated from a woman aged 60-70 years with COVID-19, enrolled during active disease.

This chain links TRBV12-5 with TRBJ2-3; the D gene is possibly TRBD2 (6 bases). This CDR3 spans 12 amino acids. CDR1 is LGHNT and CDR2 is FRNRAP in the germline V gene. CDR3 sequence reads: CASGGGTDTQYF. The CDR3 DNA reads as TGTGCCTCAGGCGGGGGCACAGATACGCAGTATTTT. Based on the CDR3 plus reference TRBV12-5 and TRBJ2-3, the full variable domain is DARVTQTPRHKVTEMGQEVTMRCQPILGHNTVFWYRQTMMQGLELLAYFRNRAPLDDSGMPKDRFSAEMPDATLATLKIQPSEPRDSAVYFCASGGGTDTQYFGPGTRLTVL.

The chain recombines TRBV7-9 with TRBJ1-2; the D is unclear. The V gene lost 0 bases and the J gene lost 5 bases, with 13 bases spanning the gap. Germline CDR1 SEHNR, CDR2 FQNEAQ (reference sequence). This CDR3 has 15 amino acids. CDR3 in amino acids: CASSLALAEQYGYTF. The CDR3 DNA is TGTGCCAGCAGCTTAGCGCTGGCGGAACAATATGGCTACACCTTC.

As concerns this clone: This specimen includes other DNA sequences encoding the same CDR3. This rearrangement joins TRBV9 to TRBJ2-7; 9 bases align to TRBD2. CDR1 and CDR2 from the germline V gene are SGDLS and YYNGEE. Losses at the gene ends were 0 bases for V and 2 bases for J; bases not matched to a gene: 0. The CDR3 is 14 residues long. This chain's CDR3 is CASSVGGGAYEQYF. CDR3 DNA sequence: TGTGCCAGCAGCGTAGGCGGGGGGGCCTACGAGCAGTACTTC. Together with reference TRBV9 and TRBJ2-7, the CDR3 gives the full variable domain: DSGVTQTPKHLITATGQRVTLRCSPRSGDLSVYWYQQSLDQGLQFLIQYYNGEERAKGNILERFSAQQFPDLHSELNLSSLELGDSALYFCASSVGGGAYEQYFGPGTRLTVT.